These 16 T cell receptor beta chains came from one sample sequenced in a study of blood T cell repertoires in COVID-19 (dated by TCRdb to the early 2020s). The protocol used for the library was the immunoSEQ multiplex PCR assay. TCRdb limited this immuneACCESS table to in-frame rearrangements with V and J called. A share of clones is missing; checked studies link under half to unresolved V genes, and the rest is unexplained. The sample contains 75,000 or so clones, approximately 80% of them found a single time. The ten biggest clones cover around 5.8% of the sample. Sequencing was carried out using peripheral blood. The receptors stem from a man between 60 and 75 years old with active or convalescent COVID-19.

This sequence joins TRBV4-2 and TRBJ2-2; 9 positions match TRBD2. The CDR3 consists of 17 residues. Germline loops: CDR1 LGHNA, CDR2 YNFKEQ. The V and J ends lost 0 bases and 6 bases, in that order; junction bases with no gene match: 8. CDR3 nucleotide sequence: TGTGCCAGCAGCCAAGATAGAGCGGGGGGACTCGCCGGGGAGCTGTTTTTT. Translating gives CASSQDRAGGLAGELFF.

The CDR3 DNA reads TGTGCCAGCAGCTTTTCCGAGCGGGGGGCTGAAGCTTTCTTT. Its translation: CASSFSERGAEAFF. The V call is TRBV7-2, the J call TRBJ1-1, with D tentatively TRBD1 (5 bases). Germline CDR1 is SGHTA and CDR2 is FQGNSA. The CDR3 has 14 amino acids. V lost 3 bases and J lost 6, with 14 bases in between.

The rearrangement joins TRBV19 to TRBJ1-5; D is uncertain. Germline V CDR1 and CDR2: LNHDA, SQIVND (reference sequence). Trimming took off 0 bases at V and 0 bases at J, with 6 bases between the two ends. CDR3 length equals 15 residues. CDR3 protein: CASSIDPNSNQPQHF. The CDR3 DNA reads TGTGCCAGTAGTATAGACCCTAATAGCAATCAGCCCCAGCATTTT.

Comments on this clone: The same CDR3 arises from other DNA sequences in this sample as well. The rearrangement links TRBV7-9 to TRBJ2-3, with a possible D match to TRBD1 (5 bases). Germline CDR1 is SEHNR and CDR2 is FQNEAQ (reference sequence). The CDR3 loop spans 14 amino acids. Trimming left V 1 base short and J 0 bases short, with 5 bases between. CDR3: CASSLEGSTDTQYF. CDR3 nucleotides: TGTGCCAGCAGCTTAGAGGGGAGCACAGATACGCAGTATTTT.

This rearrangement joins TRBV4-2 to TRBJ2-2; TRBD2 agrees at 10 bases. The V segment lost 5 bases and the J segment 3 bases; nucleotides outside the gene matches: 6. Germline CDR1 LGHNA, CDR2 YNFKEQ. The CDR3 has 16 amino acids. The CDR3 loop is CASSFQRGGDTGELFF. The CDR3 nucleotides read TGTGCCAGCAGCTTTCAGCGGGGGGGCGACACCGGGGAGCTGTTTTTT.

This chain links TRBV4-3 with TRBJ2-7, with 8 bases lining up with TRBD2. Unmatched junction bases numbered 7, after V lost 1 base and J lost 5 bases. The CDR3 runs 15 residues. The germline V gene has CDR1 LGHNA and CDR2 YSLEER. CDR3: CASSQAERGGHEQYF. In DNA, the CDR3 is TGCGCCAGCAGCCAAGCCGAACGGGGGGGACACGAGCAGTACTTC.

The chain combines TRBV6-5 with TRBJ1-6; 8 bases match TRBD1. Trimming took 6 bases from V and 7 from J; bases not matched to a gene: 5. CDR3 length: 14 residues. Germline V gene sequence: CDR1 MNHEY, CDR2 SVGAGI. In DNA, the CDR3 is TGTGCCAGCAGCCGACAGGGGAAGAATTCACCCCTCCACTTT. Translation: CASSRQGKNSPLHF.

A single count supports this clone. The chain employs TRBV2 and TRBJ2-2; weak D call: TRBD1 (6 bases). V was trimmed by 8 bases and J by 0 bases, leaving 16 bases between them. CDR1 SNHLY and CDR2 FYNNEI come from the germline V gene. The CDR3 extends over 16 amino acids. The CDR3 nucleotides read TGTGCCAGCGGGTGGACAGACCCTTCGAACACCGGGGAGCTGTTTTTT. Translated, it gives CASGWTDPSNTGELFF. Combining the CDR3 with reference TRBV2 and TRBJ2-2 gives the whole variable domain EPEVTQTPSHQVTQMGQEVILRCVPISNHLYFYWYRQILGQKVEFLVSFYNNEISEKSEIFDDQFSVERPDGSNFTLKIRSTKLEDSAMYFCASGWTDPSNTGELFFGEGSRLTVL.

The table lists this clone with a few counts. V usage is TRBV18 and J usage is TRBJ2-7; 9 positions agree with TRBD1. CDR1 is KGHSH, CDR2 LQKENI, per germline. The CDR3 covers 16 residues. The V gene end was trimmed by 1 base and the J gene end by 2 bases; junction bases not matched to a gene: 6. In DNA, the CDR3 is TGTGCCAGCTCACCACGTGAGGGACAGGGAACCTACGAGCAGTACTTC. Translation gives CASSPREGQGTYEQYF.

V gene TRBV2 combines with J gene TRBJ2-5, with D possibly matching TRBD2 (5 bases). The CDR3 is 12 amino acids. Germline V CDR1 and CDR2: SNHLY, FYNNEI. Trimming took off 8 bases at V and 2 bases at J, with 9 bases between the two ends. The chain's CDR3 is CASAPGQETQYF. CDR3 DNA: TGTGCCAGCGCGCCGGGACAAGAGACCCAGTACTTC.

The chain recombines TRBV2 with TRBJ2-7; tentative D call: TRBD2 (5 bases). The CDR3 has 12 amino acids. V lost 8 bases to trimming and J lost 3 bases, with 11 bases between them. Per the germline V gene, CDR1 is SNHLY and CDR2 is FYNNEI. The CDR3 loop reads CASALAGYEQYF. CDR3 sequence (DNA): TGTGCCAGCGCCCTAGCCGGCTACGAGCAGTACTTC.

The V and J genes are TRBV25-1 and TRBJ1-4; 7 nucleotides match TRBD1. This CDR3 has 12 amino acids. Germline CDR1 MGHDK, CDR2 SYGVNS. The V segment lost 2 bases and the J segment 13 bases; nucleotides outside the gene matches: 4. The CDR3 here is CASSEQTGRLFF. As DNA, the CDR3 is TGTGCCAGCAGTGAACAGACAGGGAGACTGTTTTTT.

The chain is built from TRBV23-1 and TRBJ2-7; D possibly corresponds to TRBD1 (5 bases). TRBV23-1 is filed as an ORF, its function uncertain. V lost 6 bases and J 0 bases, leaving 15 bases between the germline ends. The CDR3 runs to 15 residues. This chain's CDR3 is CASRGDSASSYEQYF. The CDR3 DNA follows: TGCGCCAGCAGAGGCGACAGCGCTAGCTCCTACGAGCAGTACTTC.

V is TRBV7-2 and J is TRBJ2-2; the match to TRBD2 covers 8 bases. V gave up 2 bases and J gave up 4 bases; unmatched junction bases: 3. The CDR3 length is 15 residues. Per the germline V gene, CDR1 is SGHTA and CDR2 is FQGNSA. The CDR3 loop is CASSLSGTSTGELFF. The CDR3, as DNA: TGTGCCAGCAGCTTATCTGGGACTAGCACCGGGGAGCTGTTTTTT.

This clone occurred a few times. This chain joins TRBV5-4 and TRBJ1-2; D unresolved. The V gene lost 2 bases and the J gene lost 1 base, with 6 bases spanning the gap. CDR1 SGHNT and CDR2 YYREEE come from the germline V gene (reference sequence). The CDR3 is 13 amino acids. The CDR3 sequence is CASSFSDNYGYTF. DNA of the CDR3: TGTGCCAGCAGCTTTTCAGATAACTATGGCTACACCTTC.

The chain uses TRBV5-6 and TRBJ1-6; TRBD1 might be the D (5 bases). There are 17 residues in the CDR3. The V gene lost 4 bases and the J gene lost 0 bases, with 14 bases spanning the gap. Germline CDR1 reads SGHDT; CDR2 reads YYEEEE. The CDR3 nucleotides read TGTGCCAGCAGCCCCCAGGGATGGAGCTCCTATAATTCACCCCTCCACTTT. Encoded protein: CASSPQGWSSYNSPLHF.